The sequence of this T cell receptor (beta chain) was determined in a study of blood T cell repertoires in COVID-19. Study at large: Acute and convalescent COVID-19 specimens originated in the United States, Italy and Spain. Sample material is recorded as cDNA or gDNA derived from T cells, B-cell-depleted T cells, or PBMCs.

TCRdb keeps only in-frame clones here, not all; method: immunoSEQ multiplex PCR. The sample has about 220,000 clones, around three quarters seen once. The ends were cut back, 3 bases at V and 1 base at J, with 7 bases in the middle. The CDR3 length is 14 residues. Per germline, CDR1 MNHNS and CDR2 SASEGT. This chain uses TRBV6-1 with TRBJ1-5; no clear D. This receptor was identified in a woman between 65 and 79 years old with acute or convalescent COVID-19. The sample taken for sequencing was peripheral blood. CDR3 bases: TGTGCCAGCAGTGATCTCGTAAGCAATCAGCCCCAGCATTTT. Its translation: CASSDLVSNQPQHF.